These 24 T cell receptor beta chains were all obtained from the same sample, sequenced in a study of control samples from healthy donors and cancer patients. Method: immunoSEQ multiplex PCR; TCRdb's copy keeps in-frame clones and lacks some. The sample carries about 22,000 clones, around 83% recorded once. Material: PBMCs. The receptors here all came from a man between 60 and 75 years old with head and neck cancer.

The CDR3 spells CASSVQGRDEQYF. DNA of the CDR3: TGTGCCAGCAGCGTACAGGGGCGGGACGAGCAGTACTTC. V gene TRBV9 combines with J gene TRBJ2-7, with a weak D call TRBD1 (6 bases). V gave up 1 base and J gave up 5 bases, with 10 bases separating them. The V gene's germline CDR1 is SGDLS and CDR2 YYNGEE. This CDR3 contains 13 residues.

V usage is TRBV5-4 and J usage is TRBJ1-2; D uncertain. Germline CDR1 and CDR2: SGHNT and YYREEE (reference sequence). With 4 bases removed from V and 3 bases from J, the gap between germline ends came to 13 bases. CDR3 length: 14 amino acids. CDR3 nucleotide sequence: TGTGCCAGCAGCGTGGAGAGACCAGACTATGGCTACACCTTC. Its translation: CASSVERPDYGYTF.

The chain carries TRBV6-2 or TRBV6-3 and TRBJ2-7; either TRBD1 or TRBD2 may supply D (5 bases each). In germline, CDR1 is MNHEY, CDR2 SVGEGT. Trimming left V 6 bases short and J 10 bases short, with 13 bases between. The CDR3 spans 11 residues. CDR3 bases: TGTGCCAGCAGCCCAATGGGGGATCAGTACTTC. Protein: CASSPMGDQYF.

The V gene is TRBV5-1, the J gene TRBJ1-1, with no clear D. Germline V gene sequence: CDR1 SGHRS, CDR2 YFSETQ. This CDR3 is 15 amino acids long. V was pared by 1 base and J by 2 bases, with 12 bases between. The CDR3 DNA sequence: TGCGCCAGCAGCTTGTCGCCGGCAACCAACACTGAAGCTTTCTTT. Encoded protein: CASSLSPATNTEAFF.

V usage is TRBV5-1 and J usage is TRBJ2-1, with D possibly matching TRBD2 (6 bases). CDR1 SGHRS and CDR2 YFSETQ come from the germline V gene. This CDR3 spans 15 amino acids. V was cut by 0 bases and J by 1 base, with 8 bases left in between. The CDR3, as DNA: TGCGCCAGCAGCTTGGGGAGCGGGTCCTACAATGAGCAGTTCTTC. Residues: CASSLGSGSYNEQFF.

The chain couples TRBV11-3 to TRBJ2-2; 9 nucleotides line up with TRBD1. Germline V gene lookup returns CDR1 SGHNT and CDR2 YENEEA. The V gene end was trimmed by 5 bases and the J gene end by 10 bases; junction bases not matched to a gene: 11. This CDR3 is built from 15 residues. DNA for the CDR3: TGTGCCAGCAGCCCTTTCCCGGGACAGGGAACGGAGCTGTTTTTT. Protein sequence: CASSPFPGQGTELFF.

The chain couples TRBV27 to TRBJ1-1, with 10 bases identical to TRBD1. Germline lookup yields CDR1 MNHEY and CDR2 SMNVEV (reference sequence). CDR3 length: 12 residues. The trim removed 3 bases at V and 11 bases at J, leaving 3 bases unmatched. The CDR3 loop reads CASSFQGQGAFF. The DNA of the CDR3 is TGTGCCAGCAGTTTTCAGGGACAGGGGGCTTTCTTT.

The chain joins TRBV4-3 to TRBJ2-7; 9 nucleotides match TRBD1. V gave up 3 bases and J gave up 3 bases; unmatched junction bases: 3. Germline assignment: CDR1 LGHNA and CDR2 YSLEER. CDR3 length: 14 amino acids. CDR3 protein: CASSQGQGLYEQYF. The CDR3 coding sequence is TGCGCCAGCAGCCAGGGACAGGGCCTCTACGAGCAGTACTTC.

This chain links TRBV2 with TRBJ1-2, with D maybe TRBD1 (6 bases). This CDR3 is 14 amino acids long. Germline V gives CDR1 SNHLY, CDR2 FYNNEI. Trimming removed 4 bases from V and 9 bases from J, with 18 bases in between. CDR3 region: CASSVLFTGSRYTF. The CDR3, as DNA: TGTGCCAGCAGTGTCCTTTTCACAGGGAGTCGCTACACCTTC.

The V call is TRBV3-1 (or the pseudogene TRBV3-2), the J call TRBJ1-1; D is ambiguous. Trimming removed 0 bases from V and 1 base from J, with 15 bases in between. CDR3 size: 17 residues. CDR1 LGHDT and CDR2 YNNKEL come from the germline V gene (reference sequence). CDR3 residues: CASSQDASRGSNTEAFF. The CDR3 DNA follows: TGTGCCAGCAGCCAAGACGCATCCCGAGGGTCGAACACTGAAGCTTTCTTT.

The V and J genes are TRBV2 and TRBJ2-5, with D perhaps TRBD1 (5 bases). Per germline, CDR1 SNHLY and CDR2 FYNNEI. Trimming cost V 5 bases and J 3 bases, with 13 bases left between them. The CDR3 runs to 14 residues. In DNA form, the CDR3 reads TGTGCCAGCAGTACCCAGACAGTTGAAGAGACCCAGTACTTC. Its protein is CASSTQTVEETQYF.

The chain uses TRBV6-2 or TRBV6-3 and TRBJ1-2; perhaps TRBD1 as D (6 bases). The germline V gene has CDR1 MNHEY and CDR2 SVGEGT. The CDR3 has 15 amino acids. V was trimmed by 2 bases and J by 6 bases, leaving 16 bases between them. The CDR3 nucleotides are TGTGCCAGCAGTTACGGAAGGACAGTGGGCAATGGCTACACCTTC. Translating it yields CASSYGRTVGNGYTF.

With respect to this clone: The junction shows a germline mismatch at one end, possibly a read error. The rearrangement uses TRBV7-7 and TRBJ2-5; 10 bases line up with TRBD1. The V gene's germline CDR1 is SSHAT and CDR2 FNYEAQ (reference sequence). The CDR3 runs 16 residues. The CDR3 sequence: CASSLGGQGIQEAQYF. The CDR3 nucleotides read TGTGCTAGCAGCTTAGGGGGACAGGGGATTCAAGAGGCCCAGTACTTC.

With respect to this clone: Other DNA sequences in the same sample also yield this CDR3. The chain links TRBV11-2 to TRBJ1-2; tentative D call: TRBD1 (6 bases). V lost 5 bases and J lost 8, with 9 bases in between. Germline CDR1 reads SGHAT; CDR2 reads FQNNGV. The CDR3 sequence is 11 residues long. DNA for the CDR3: TGTGCCAGCAGCCTAGGGGGAGGCTACACCTTC. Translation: CASSLGGGYTF.

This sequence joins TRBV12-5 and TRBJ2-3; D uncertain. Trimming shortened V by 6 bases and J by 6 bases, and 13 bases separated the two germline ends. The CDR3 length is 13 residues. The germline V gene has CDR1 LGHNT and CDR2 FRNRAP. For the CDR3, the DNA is TGTGCTAGTGGCGGGCCATCCGTTGATACGCAGTATTTT. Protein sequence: CASGGPSVDTQYF.

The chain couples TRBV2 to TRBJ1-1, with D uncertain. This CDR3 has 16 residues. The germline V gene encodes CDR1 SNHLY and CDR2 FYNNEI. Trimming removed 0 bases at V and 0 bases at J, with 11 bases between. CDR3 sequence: CASSEALSHLNTEAFF. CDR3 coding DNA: TGTGCCAGCAGTGAAGCGCTTAGCCACCTGAACACTGAAGCTTTCTTT. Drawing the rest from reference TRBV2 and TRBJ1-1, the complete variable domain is EPEVTQTPSHQVTQMGQEVILRCVPISNHLYFYWYRQILGQKVEFLVSFYNNEISEKSEIFDDQFSVERPDGSNFTLKIRSTKLEDSAMYFCASSEALSHLNTEAFFGQGTRLTVV.

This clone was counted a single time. CDR3 DNA: TGTGCCAGTAGTAAGACAGTGAACACTGAAGCTTTCTTT. Translating gives CASSKTVNTEAFF. This sequence joins TRBV19 and TRBJ1-1; TRBD1 is a possible D gene (5 bases). V was pared by 4 bases and J by 0 bases, with 6 bases between. The CDR3 has 13 amino acids. Germline-derived CDR1 and CDR2 are LNHDA and SQIVND (reference sequence).

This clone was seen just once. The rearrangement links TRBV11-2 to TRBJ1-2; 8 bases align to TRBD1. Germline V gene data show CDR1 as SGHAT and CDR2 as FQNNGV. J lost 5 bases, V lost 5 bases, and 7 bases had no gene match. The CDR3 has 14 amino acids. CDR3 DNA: TGTGCCAGCAGCCTCCGGACAGGGATTTATGGCTACACCTTC. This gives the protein CASSLRTGIYGYTF.

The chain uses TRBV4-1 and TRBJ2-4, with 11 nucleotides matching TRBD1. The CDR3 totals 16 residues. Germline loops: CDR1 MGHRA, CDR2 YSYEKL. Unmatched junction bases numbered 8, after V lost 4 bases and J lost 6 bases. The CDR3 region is CASSPIPGTGGNIQYF. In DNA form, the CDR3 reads TGCGCCAGCAGCCCTATTCCCGGGACAGGGGGAAACATTCAGTACTTC.

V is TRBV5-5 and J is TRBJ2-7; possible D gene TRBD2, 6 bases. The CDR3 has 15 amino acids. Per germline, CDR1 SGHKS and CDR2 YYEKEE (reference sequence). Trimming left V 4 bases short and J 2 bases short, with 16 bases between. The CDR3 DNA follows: TGTGCCAGCAGCATCAGCTCTAGCGCCACCTACGAGCAGTACTTC. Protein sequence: CASSISSSATYEQYF.

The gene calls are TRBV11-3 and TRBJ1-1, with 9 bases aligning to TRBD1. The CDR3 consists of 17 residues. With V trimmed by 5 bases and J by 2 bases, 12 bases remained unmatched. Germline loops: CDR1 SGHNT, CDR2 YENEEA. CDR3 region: CASSPGGQGFKNTEAFF. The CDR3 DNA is TGTGCCAGCAGCCCTGGGGGACAGGGATTTAAAAACACTGAAGCTTTCTTT.

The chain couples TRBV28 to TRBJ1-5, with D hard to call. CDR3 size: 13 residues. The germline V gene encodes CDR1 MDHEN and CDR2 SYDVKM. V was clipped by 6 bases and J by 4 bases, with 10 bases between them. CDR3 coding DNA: TGTGCCAGCAGAGTGGACGGGAATCAGCCCCAGCATTTT. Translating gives CASRVDGNQPQHF.

Here the CDR3 reads CASSLSVGLAGTGELFF. For the CDR3, the DNA is TGTGCCAGCAGCTTGTCTGTGGGACTAGCGGGAACCGGGGAGCTGTTTTTT. The V call is TRBV5-5, the J call TRBJ2-2; 13 bases match TRBD2. The length of the CDR3 is 17 residues. Germline CDR1 is SGHKS and CDR2 is YYEKEE (reference sequence). V lost 1 base, J lost 5 bases, and 5 bases stayed unmatched.

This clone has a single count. For the CDR3, the DNA is TGTGCCAGCTCACCAAACATCGGACAGGGTTCCTACGAGCAGTACTTC. Its protein is CASSPNIGQGSYEQYF. The rearrangement joins TRBV18 to TRBJ2-7; 8 nucleotides agree with TRBD1. This CDR3 is built from 16 residues. V lost 2 bases and J lost 1; bases outside the gene matches: 7. The germline CDR1 and CDR2 sequences are KGHSH and LQKENI.